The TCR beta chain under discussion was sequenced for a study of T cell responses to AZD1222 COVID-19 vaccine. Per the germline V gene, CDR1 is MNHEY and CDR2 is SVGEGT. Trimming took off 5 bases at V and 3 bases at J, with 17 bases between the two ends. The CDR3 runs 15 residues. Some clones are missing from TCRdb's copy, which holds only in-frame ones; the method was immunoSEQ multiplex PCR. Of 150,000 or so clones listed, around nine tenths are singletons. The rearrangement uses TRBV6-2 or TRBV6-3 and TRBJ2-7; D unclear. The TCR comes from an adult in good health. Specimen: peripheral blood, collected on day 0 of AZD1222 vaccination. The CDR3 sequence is CASSQAMTWDYEQYF. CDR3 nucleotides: TGTGCCAGCAGTCAGGCGATGACGTGGGACTACGAGCAGTACTTC.